This TCR beta chain was recorded in a study of blood T cell repertoires in COVID-19. In the study overall: Sites across the United States, Italy and Spain contributed samples from acute and convalescent COVID-19. T cells, B-cell-depleted T cells, or PBMCs provided the cDNA or gDNA that served as material.

The Seattle site enrolled patients during active infection and followed them longitudinally. Profiling relied on immunoSEQ multiplex PCR, and the TCRdb table lists in-frame clones only, not all of them. Here the sample spans about 240,000 clones, around 83% being singletons. This clonotype originated in a woman aged 45-59 years with COVID-19, enrolled during active disease. The sequenced material came from peripheral blood.

The CDR3 is CASSLTPREAFF. The CDR3 DNA is TGTGCCAGCAGCTTGACACCCAGAGAAGCTTTCTTT. The V gene is TRBV11-3, the J gene TRBJ1-1; D remains unclear. Deletions cut 3 bases from V and 8 bases from J, with 10 bases between. Germline CDR1 reads SGHNT; CDR2 reads YENEEA. CDR3 length equals 12 residues.